This TCR beta chain was profiled in a study of CD8 T cells in ankylosing spondylitis. This clonotype turned up a few times. The antigen is unknown. The authors made TCR beta libraries by quantitative 5'-RACE with molecular barcodes. Using its own MiXCR run on the 5' RACE reads, TCRdb lists one record per CDR3 protein. The data show approximately 500,000 distinct CDR3 sequences, 9.5% to 15% seen once. Germline V gene data show CDR1 as DFQATT and CDR2 as SNEGSKA (reference sequence). This CDR3 has 14 residues. The germline V and J ends were trimmed by 5 bases and 1 base, with 14 bases remaining between them. The study, taken as a whole, reports: Among TCR beta sequences, a motif of roughly 8 highly homologous variants appeared characteristic of ankylosing spondylitis blood. In reactive arthritis synovial fluid and blood, some motif variants had been reported before. The clones that were linked to disease were reported to be significantly enriched in matched synovial fluid samples from ankylosing spondylitis patients. Relatively scarce in peripheral blood, disease-linked clones were CD8+.

Input material: blood, either unsorted or a sorted T cell fraction (not recorded which). The sequence derives from a male donor with ankylosing spondylitis. V usage is TRBV20-1 and J usage is TRBJ2-5; D might be TRBD1 (6 bases). CDR3 nucleotides: TGCAGTGCTGACGCCTTGGACAGCCAAGAGACCCAGTACTTC. This codes for CSADALDSQETQYF.